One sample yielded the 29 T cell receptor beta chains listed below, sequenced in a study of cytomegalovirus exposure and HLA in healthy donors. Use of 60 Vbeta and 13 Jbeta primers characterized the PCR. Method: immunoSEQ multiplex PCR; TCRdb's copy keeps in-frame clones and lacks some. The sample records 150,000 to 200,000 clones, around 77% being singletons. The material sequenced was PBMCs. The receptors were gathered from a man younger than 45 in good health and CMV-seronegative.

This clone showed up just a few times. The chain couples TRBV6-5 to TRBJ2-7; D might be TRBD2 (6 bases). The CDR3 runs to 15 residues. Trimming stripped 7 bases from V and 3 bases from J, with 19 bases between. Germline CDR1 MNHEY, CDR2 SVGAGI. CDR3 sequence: CASIETHGLLYEQYF. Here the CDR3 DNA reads TGTGCCAGCATCGAAACCCACGGACTACTCTACGAGCAGTACTTC.

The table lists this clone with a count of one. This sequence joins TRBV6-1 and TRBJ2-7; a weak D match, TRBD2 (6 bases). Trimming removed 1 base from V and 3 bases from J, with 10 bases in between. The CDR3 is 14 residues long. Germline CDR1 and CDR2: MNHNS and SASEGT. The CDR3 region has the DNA TGTGCCAGCAGTGAAGTGGGAGGTCGCTACGAGCAGTACTTC. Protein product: CASSEVGGRYEQYF.

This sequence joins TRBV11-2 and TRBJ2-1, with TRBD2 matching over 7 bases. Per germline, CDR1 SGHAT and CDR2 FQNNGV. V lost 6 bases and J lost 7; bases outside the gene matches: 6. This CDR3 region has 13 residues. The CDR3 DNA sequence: TGTGCCAGCAGGCCGGGACTACTAAATGAGCAGTTCTTC. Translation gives CASRPGLLNEQFF. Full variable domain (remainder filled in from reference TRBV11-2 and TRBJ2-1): EAGVAQSPRYKIIEKRQSVAFWCNPISGHATLYWYQQILGQGPKLLIQFQNNGVVDDSQLPKDRFSAERLKGVDSTLKIQPAKLEDSAVYLCASRPGLLNEQFFGPGTRLTVL.

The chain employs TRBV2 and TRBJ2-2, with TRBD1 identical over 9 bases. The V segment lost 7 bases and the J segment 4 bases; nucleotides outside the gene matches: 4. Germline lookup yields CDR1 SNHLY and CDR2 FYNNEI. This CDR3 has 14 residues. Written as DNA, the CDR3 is TGTGCCAGCAAGGGGACAGGGCTCACCGGGGAGCTGTTTTTT. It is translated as CASKGTGLTGELFF.

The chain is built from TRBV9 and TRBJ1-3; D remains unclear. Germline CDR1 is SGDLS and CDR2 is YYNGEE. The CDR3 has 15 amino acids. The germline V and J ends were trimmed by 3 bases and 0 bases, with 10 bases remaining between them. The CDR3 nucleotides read TGTGCCAGCAGCGGAGACTGGTTCTCTGGAAACACCATATATTTT. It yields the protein CASSGDWFSGNTIYF.

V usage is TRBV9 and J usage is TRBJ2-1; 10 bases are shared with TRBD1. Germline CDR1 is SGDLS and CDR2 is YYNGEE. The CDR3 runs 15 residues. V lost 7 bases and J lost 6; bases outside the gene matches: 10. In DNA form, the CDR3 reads TGTGCCAGCGCAAATCCGGGACAGGGGCCCAATGAGCAGTTCTTC. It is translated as CASANPGQGPNEQFF. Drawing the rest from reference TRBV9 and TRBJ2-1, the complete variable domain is DSGVTQTPKHLITATGQRVTLRCSPRSGDLSVYWYQQSLDQGLQFLIQYYNGEERAKGNILERFSAQQFPDLHSELNLSSLELGDSALYFCASANPGQGPNEQFFGPGTRLTVL.

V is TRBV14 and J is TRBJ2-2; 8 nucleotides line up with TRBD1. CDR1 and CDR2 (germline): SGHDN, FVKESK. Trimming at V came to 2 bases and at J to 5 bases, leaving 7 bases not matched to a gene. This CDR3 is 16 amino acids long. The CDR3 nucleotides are TGTGCCAGCAGCCAACCCAGGGGGCTAGGGACCGGGGAGCTGTTTTTT. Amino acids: CASSQPRGLGTGELFF.

The CDR3 sequence: CASSLAWANNEQFF. Written as DNA, the CDR3 is TGTGCCAGCAGCTTAGCGTGGGCCAACAATGAGCAGTTCTTC. The rearrangement joins TRBV7-6 to TRBJ2-1; no definite D call. The CDR3 covers 14 residues. Germline CDR1 is SGHVS and CDR2 is FNYEAQ. V shed 0 bases and J shed 5 bases, with 8 bases lying between them.

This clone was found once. CDR3 region: CSQSSGNNEQFF. The CDR3 nucleotides are TGCAGCCAAAGTAGCGGGAACAATGAGCAGTTCTTC. The rearrangement uses TRBV29-1 and TRBJ2-1; 8 nucleotides line up with TRBD2. V lost 8 bases and J lost 5; bases outside the gene matches: 5. The CDR3 extends over 12 amino acids. Germline lookup yields CDR1 SQVTM and CDR2 ANQGSEA.

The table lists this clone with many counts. The CDR3 DNA sequence: TGTGCCAGCAGTGAAAAAGGGGTTGAATCTGGAAACACCATATATTTT. Its protein is CASSEKGVESGNTIYF. The chain recombines TRBV6-1 with TRBJ1-3; TRBD1 might be the D (5 bases). Germline lookup yields CDR1 MNHNS and CDR2 SASEGT. The germline V and J ends were trimmed by 2 bases and 1 base, with 12 bases remaining between them. This CDR3 spans 16 amino acids.

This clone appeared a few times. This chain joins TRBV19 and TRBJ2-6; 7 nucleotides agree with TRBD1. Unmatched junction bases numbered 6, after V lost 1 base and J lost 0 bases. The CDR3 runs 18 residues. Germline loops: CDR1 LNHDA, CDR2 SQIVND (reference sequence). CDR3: CASSIAKTGYSGANVLTF. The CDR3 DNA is TGTGCCAGTAGTATAGCAAAGACAGGGTACTCTGGGGCCAACGTCCTGACTTTC.

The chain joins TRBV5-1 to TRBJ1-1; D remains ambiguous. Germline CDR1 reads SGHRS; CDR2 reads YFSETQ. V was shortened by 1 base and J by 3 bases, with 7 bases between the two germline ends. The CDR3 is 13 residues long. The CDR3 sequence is CASSLYGYTEAFF. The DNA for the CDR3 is TGCGCCAGCAGCTTGTACGGGTACACTGAAGCTTTCTTT.

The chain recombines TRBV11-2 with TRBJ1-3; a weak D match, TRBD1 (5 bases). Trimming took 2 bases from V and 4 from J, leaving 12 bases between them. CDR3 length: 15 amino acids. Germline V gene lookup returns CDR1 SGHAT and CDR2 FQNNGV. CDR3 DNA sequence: TGTGCCAGCAGCTTATTTCCAGGGCCGGGAAACACCATATATTTT. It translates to CASSLFPGPGNTIYF. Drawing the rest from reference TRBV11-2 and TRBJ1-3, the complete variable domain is EAGVAQSPRYKIIEKRQSVAFWCNPISGHATLYWYQQILGQGPKLLIQFQNNGVVDDSQLPKDRFSAERLKGVDSTLKIQPAKLEDSAVYLCASSLFPGPGNTIYFGEGSWLTVV.

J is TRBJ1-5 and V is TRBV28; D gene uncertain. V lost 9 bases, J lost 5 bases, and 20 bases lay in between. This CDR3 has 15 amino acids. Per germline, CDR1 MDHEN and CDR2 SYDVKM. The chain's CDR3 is CASTSATTGDQPQHF. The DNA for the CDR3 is TGTGCCAGTACTTCCGCAACGACGGGTGATCAGCCCCAGCATTTT. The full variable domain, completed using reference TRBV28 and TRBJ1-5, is DVKVTQSSRYLVKRTGEKVFLECVQDMDHENMFWYRQDPGLGLRLIYFSYDVKMKEKGDIPEGYSVSREKKERFSLILESASTNQTSMYLCASTSATTGDQPQHFGDGTRLSIL.

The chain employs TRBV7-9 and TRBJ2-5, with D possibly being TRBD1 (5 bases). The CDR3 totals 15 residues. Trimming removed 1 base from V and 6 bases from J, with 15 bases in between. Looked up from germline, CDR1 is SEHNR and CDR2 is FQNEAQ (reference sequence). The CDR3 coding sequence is TGTGCCAGCAGCTTAGGGAGTGGGCAGGGAAAGACCCAGTACTTC. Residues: CASSLGSGQGKTQYF.

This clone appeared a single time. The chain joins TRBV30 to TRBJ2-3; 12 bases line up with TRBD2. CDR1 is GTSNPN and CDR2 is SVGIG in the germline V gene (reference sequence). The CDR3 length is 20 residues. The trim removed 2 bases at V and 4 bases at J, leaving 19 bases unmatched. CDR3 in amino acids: CAWSLSRTALAGGLSDTQYF. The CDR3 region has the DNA TGTGCCTGGAGTCTATCACGGACAGCCCTAGCGGGAGGGCTCTCAGATACGCAGTATTTT.

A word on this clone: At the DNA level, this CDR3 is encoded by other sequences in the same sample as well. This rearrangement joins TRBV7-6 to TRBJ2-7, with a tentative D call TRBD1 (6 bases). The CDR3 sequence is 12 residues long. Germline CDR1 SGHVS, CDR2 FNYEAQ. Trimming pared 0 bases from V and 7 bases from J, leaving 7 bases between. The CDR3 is CASSLARGEQYF. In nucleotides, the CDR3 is TGTGCCAGCAGCTTAGCGAGGGGGGAGCAGTACTTC.

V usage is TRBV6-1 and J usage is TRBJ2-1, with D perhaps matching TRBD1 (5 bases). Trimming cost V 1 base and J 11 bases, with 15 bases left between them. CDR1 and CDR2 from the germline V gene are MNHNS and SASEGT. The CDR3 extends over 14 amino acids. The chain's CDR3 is CASSEGQKNGQQFF. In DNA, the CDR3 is TGTGCCAGCAGTGAAGGACAGAAAAACGGGCAGCAGTTCTTC.

The CDR3 sequence is CASSRDQRLAVSYEQYF. The CDR3 bases are TGTGCCAGCAGTCGAGACCAAAGACTAGCGGTCTCCTACGAGCAGTACTTC. The genes are TRBV28 and TRBJ2-7; TRBD2 aligns across 9 bases. CDR3 length equals 17 residues. Germline trimming cut 5 bases from V and 0 bases from J; bases unmatched to any gene: 11. CDR1 is MDHEN, CDR2 SYDVKM, per germline.

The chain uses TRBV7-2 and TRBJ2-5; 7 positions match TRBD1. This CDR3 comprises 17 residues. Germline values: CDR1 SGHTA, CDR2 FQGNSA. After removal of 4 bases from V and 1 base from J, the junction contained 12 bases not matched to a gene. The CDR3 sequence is CASSSHRQGGVQETQYF. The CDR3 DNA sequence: TGTGCCAGCAGCTCCCACCGACAGGGTGGCGTCCAAGAGACCCAGTACTTC.

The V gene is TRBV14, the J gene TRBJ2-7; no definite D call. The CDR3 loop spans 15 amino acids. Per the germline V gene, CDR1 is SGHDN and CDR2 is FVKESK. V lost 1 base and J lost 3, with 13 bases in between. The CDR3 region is CASSQGASIYYEQYF. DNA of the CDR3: TGTGCCAGCAGCCAAGGGGCGTCTATTTACTACGAGCAGTACTTC.

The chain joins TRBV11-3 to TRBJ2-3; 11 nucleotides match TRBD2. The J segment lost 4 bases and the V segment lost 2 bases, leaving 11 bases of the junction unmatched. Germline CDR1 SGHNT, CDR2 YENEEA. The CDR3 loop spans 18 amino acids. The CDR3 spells CASSLQLAGELGADTQYF. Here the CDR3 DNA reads TGTGCCAGCAGCTTACAACTAGCGGGAGAGCTGGGCGCAGATACGCAGTATTTT.

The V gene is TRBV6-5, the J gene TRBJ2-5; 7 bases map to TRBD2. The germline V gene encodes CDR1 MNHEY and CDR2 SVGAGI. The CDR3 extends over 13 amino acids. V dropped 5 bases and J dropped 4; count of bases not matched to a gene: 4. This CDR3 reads CASSRDYGETQYF. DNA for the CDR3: TGTGCCAGCAGTAGGGACTATGGAGAGACCCAGTACTTC.

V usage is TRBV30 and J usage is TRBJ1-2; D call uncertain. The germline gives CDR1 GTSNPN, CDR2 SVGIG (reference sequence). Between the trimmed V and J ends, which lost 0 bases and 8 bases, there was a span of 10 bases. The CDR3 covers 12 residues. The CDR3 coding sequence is TGTGCCTGGAGTGTAAGCGGGTTCGGCTACACCTTC. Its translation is CAWSVSGFGYTF.

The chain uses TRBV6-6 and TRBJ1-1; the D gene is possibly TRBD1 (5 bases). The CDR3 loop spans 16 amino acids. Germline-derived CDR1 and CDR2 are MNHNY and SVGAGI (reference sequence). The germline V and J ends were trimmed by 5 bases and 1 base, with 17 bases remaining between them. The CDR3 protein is CASSRGATPGNTEAFF. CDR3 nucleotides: TGTGCCAGCAGTCGTGGGGCCACCCCCGGGAACACTGAAGCTTTCTTT.

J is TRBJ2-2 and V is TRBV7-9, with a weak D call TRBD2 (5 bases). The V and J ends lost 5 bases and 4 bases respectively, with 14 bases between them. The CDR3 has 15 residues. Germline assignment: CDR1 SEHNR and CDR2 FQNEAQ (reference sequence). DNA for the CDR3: TGTGCCAGCAGCCCACACGGACTTACCACCGGGGAGCTGTTTTTT. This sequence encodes CASSPHGLTTGELFF.

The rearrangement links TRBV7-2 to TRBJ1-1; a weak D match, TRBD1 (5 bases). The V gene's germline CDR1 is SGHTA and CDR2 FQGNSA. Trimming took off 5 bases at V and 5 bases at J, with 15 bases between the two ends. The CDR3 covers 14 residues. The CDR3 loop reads CASSPGRVGTEAFF. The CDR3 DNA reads TGTGCCAGCAGCCCTGGCAGGGTAGGAACTGAAGCTTTCTTT.

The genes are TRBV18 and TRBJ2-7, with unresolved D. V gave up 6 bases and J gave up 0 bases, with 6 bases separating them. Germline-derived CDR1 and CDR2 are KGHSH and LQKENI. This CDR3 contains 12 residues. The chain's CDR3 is CASSFSSYEQYF. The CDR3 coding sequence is TGTGCCAGCTCCTTTAGCTCCTACGAGCAGTACTTC.

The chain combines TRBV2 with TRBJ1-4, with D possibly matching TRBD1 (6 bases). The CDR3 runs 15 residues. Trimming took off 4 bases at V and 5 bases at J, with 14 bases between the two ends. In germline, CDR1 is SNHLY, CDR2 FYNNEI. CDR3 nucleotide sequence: TGTGCCAGCAGTGGATCACGGCAGGGGAATGAAAAACTGTTTTTT. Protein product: CASSGSRQGNEKLFF.